This T cell receptor (beta chain) was retrieved from a study of control samples from healthy donors and cancer patients. Libraries were prepared by immunoSEQ multiplex PCR; TCRdb keeps only in-frame clonotypes and omits some of them. The sample consists of 4,500 to 7,000 clones, around four fifths of them appearing once. CDR3 length equals 14 residues. The ends were cut back, 5 bases at V and 0 bases at J, with 8 bases in the middle. The V gene's germline CDR1 is SGHNT and CDR2 YENEEA. The sequenced sample consisted of formalin-fixed, paraffin-embedded tissue. V is TRBV11-3 and J is TRBJ2-1, with D hard to call. The TCR originated in a female donor with lung cancer. Here the CDR3 DNA reads TGTGCCAGCAGCCCCGGTGGCTCCTACAATGAGCAGTTCTTC. It codes for CASSPGGSYNEQFF.